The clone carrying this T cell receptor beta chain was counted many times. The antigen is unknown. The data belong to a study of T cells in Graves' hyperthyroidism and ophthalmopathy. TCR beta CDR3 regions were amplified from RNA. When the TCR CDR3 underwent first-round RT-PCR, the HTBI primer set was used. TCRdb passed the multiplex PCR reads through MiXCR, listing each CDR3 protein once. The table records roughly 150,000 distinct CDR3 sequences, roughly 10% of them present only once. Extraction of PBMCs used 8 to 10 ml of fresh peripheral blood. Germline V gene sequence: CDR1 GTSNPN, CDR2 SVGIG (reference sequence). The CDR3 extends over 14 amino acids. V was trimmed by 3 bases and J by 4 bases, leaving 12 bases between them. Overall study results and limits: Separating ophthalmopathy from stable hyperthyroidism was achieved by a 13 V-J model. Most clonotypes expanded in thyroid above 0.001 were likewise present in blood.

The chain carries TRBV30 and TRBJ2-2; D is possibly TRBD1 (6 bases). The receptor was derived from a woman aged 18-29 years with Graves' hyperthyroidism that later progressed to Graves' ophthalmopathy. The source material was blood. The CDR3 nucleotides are TGTGCCTGGAGGGGGGCTGTTGGCACCGGGGAGCTGTTTTTT. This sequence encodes CAWRGAVGTGELFF.